The 19 T cell receptor beta chains listed next were all sequenced from one sample in a study of T-cell reconstitution after alpha-beta-depleted transplantation in children. Library preparation (for TCRbeta) was performed with unique molecular identifiers. MiXCR, run by TCRdb on the PCR reads, gives a single entry per CDR3 protein. The sample carries a few hundred thousand distinct CDR3 sequences, about a tenth recorded once. The material sequenced was PBMCs from the stem cell graft donor, taken from the stem cell graft. The receptor set was obtained from a human donor who donated a stem cell graft to a child with acute myeloid leukemia.

This chain links TRBV20-1 with TRBJ2-5; 8 positions agree with TRBD1. The CDR3 consists of 15 residues. With V trimmed by 3 bases and J by 7 bases, 13 bases remained unmatched. The germline CDR1 and CDR2 sequences are DFQATT and SNEGSKA (reference sequence). The CDR3 nucleotides are TGCAGTGCTAGGGACTCCCAGGGGGCAGGGGGGACCCAGTACTTC. Translation gives CSARDSQGAGGTQYF.

This clonotype was detected ten times or more. V usage is TRBV6-5 and J usage is TRBJ2-2; D unresolved. In germline, CDR1 is MNHEY, CDR2 SVGAGI. This CDR3 region has 12 residues. V was pared by 6 bases and J by 6 bases, with 8 bases between. Here the CDR3 DNA reads TGTGCCAGCAGGGGTTCATCCGGGGAGCTGTTTTTT. Its protein product is CASRGSSGELFF.

This clonotype was counted many times. The chain links TRBV5-1 to TRBJ1-2, with TRBD1 as a possible D gene (5 bases). This CDR3 is built from 14 residues. Germline CDR1 is SGHRS and CDR2 is YFSETQ. V was trimmed by 0 bases and J by 4 bases, leaving 10 bases between them. In DNA form, the CDR3 reads TGCGCCAGCAGCTTGGATCAGGGTTCCTATGGCTACACCTTC. Translated: CASSLDQGSYGYTF. The variable domain in full, with the rest retrieved from reference TRBV5-1 and TRBJ1-2, is KAGVTQTPRYLIKTRGQQVTLSCSPISGHRSVSWYQQTPGQGLQFLFEYFSETQRNKGNFPGRFSGRQFSNSRSEMNVSTLELGDSALYLCASSLDQGSYGYTFGSGTRLTVV.

V gene TRBV29-1 combines with J gene TRBJ2-7; 11 bases align to TRBD2. The CDR3 spans 13 residues. Germline values: CDR1 SQVTM, CDR2 ANQGSEA. V lost 3 bases and J lost 3; bases outside the gene matches: 1. CDR3 loop: CSVDGLAGYEQYF. For the CDR3, the DNA is TGCAGCGTTGACGGACTAGCGGGCTACGAGCAGTACTTC.

This clonotype was detected only a few times. The rearrangement joins TRBV20-1 to TRBJ1-1, with TRBD1 matching over 8 bases. With V trimmed by 5 bases and J by 3 bases, 5 bases remained unmatched. This CDR3 region has 13 residues. The V gene's germline CDR1 is DFQATT and CDR2 SNEGSKA (reference sequence). In DNA, the CDR3 is TGCAGTGCTTTCGACAGGGGTGACACTGAAGCTTTCTTT. It codes for CSAFDRGDTEAFF.

This clonotype was found many times. This sequence joins TRBV7-2 and TRBJ1-1; D perhaps matches TRBD1 (5 bases). The CDR3 covers 14 residues. The V gene's germline CDR1 is SGHTA and CDR2 FQGNSA. The V and J ends lost 3 bases and 4 bases respectively, with 12 bases between them. As DNA, the CDR3 is TGTGCCAGCAGCTTCCAGGCAGGGTTCACTGAAGCTTTCTTT. It is translated as CASSFQAGFTEAFF.

V is TRBV7-2 and J is TRBJ1-1, with D uncertain. CDR1 and CDR2 from the germline V gene are SGHTA and FQGNSA. The length of the CDR3 is 15 residues. V lost 3 bases to trimming and J lost 0 bases, with 11 bases between them. CDR3 bases: TGTGCCAGCAGCTTCGGCCGCGCCATGAACACTGAAGCTTTCTTT. Translating gives CASSFGRAMNTEAFF.

This clonotype was recorded a few times. The chain joins TRBV15 to TRBJ2-1; 12 positions match TRBD2. Germline V gives CDR1 LNHNV, CDR2 YYDKDF (reference sequence). V lost 4 bases, J lost 5 bases, and 6 bases stayed unmatched. This CDR3 has 16 amino acids. The DNA of the CDR3 is TGTGCCACCAGCAACCTAGCGGGGGGGTGGGACAATGAGCAGTTCTTC. The encoded protein is CATSNLAGGWDNEQFF.

The rearrangement links TRBV7-2 to TRBJ1-2; 7 bases are a match to TRBD1. The ends lost 5 bases at V and 0 bases at J; junction bases unmatched: 6. This CDR3 comprises 15 residues. CDR1 and CDR2 (germline): SGHTA, FQGNSA. DNA of the CDR3: TGTGCCAGCAGCCCAGGGGGAGGAGCTAACTATGGCTACACCTTC. Protein sequence: CASSPGGGANYGYTF.

This chain connects TRBV5-1 to TRBJ2-2; D unresolved. There are 15 residues in the CDR3. Germline V gene sequence: CDR1 SGHRS, CDR2 YFSETQ. Between the trimmed V and J ends, which lost 0 bases and 2 bases, there was a span of 8 bases. The CDR3 region is CASSLVADNTGELFF. In DNA, the CDR3 is TGCGCCAGCAGCTTGGTGGCAGATAACACCGGGGAGCTGTTTTTT.

This clonotype was detected many times. The chain employs TRBV5-6 and TRBJ2-5; TRBD2 matches 8 bases. This CDR3 has 15 residues. J was trimmed by 5 bases and V by 6 bases; bases with no gene match: 12. CDR1 and CDR2 from the germline V gene are SGHDT and YYEEEE. CDR3 nucleotide sequence: TGTGCCAGCACTCTTATAGCGGGACAACTTGAGACCCAGTACTTC. Protein: CASTLIAGQLETQYF.

This clonotype was recorded many times. This sequence joins TRBV4-3 and TRBJ2-1, with TRBD2 matching over 14 bases. Per the germline V gene, CDR1 is LGHNA and CDR2 is YSLEER. The CDR3 spans 19 residues. V gave up 2 bases and J gave up 0 bases; unmatched junction bases: 6. The CDR3 is CASSQRLAGGLSSYNEQFF. The CDR3 coding sequence is TGCGCCAGCAGCCAACGACTAGCGGGAGGGCTAAGCTCCTACAATGAGCAGTTCTTC.

The V and J genes are TRBV7-9 and TRBJ2-3, with 8 bases matching TRBD2. V dropped 8 bases and J dropped 6; count of bases not matched to a gene: 7. This CDR3 has 13 amino acids. Looked up from germline, CDR1 is SEHNR and CDR2 is FQNEAQ (reference sequence). As DNA, the CDR3 is TGTGCCAGCGGAGCGGGAGCGACGGATACGCAGTATTTT. It encodes CASGAGATDTQYF.

V usage is TRBV6-2 or TRBV6-3 and J usage is TRBJ2-4, with D uncertain. Per germline, CDR1 MNHEY and CDR2 SVGEGT. With 7 bases removed from V and 2 bases from J, the gap between germline ends came to 12 bases. CDR3 length: 14 amino acids. CDR3 sequence reads: CASMLDRTKNIQYF. The DNA of the CDR3 is TGTGCCAGCATGTTGGATAGAACCAAAAACATTCAGTACTTC.

This clonotype has a handful of counts. J is TRBJ1-1 and V is TRBV30, with D hard to call. This CDR3 comprises 13 residues. The V end was cut by 4 bases, the J end by 5 bases, with 14 bases between. Germline-derived CDR1 and CDR2 are GTSNPN and SVGIG (reference sequence). This CDR3 reads CAWNPLAGTEAFF. CDR3 nucleotides: TGTGCCTGGAACCCACTAGCTGGGACTGAAGCTTTCTTT.

This clonotype was counted many times. The rearrangement links TRBV5-4 to TRBJ2-5; unclear D gene. V was cut by 2 bases and J by 1 base, with 6 bases left in between. Germline V gene sequence: CDR1 SGHNT, CDR2 YYREEE (reference sequence). This CDR3 is 13 amino acids long. CDR3 sequence: CASSFKLQETQYF. The CDR3 DNA reads as TGTGCCAGCAGCTTCAAGCTCCAAGAGACCCAGTACTTC.

The gene calls are TRBV5-1 and TRBJ2-3; D is undetermined. The CDR3 contains 15 residues. V shed 0 bases and J shed 2 bases, with 10 bases lying between them. Germline V lookup: CDR1 SGHRS, CDR2 YFSETQ. The chain's CDR3 is CASSLVLLTTDTQYF. The CDR3 nucleotides are TGCGCCAGCAGCTTGGTATTACTCACCACAGATACGCAGTATTTT.

This CDR3 reads CASRLTTGSYEQYV. CDR3 in DNA: TGTGCCAGCAGGCTAACAACAGGGTCCTACGAGCAGTACGTC. V and J are TRBV5-5 and TRBJ2-7; possibly TRBD1 for D (6 bases). Germline V gene lookup returns CDR1 SGHKS and CDR2 YYEKEE (reference sequence). Between the trimmed V and J ends, which lost 5 bases and 1 base, there was a span of 13 bases. The CDR3 contains 14 residues.

This clonotype was observed a few times. The J gene is TRBJ2-2, the V gene TRBV15, with D maybe TRBD1 (5 bases). Germline V gene data show CDR1 as LNHNV and CDR2 as YYDKDF (reference sequence). V was shortened by 1 base and J by 0 bases, with 9 bases between the two germline ends. This CDR3 region has 16 residues. CDR3 sequence reads: CATSRVGQANTGELFF. The CDR3 bases are TGTGCCACCAGCAGAGTAGGACAAGCGAACACCGGGGAGCTGTTTTTT.